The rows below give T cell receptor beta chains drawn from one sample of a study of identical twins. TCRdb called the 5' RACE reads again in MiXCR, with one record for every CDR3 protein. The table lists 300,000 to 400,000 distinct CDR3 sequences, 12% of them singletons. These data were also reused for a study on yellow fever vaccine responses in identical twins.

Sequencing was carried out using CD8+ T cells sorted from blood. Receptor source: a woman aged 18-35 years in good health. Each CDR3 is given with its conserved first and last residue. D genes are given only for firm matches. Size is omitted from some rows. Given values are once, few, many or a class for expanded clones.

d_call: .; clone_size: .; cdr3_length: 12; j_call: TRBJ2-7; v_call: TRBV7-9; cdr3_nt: TGTGCCAGCAGTTTCCAGGGAGACGAGCAGTACTTC; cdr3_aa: CASSFQGDEQYF
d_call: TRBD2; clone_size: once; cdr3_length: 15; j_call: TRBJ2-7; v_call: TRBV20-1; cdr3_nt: TGCAGTGCCATCGGACTAGCGGGATTCGTCTACGAGCAGTACTTC; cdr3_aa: CSAIGLAGFVYEQYF
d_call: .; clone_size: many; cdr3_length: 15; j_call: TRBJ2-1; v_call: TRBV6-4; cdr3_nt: TGTGCCAGCAAATATAGCCCAGACTCCTACAATGAGCAGTTCTTC; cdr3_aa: CASKYSPDSYNEQFF
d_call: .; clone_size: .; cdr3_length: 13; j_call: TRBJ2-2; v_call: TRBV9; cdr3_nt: TGTGCCAGCAGCGTAGAGGGCACCGGGGAGCTGTTTTTT; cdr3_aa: CASSVEGTGELFF
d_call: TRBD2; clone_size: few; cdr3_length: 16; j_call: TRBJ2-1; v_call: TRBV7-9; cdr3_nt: TGTGCCAGCAGCTCCCTGAGCGGGAGGGCTTACAATGAGCAGTTCTTC; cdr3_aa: CASSSLSGRAYNEQFF
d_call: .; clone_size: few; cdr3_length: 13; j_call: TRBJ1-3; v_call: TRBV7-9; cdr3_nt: TGTGCCAGCAGCCTAGACGGGGGACACTCCATATATTTT; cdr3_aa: CASSLDGGHSIYF
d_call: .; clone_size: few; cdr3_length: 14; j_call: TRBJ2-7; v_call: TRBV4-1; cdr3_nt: TGCGCCAGCAGCCAAGTTCCGGGTACCCACGAGCAGTACTTC; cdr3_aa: CASSQVPGTHEQYF
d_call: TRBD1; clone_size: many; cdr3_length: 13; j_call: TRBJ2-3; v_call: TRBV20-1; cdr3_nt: TGCAGTGCTACCGACAGGGAGCCGTTTACGCAGTATTTT; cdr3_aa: CSATDREPFTQYF
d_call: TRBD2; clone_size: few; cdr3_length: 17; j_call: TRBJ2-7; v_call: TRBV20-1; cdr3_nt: TGCAGTGCCCAAGGGCGGGGGTCTGATGTGGAGGGCTACGAGCAGTACTTC; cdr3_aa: CSAQGRGSDVEGYEQYF
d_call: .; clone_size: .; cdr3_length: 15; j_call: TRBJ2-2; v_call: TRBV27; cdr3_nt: TGTGCCAGCAGTTTACGGCAGGGTGCCACCGGGGAGCTGTTTTTT; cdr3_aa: CASSLRQGATGELFF
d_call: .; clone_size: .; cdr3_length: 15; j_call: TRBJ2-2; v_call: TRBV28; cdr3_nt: TGTGCCAGCAGTTTTCCCGGGACTAACACCGGGGAGCTGTTTTTT; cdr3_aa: CASSFPGTNTGELFF
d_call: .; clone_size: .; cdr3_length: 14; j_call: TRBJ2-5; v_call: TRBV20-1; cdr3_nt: TGCAGTGCTAGATTTGGACTCCCCCAAGAGACCCAGTACTTC; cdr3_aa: CSARFGLPQETQYF
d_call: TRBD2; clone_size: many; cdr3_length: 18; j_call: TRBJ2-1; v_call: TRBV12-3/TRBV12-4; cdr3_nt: TGTGCCAGCAGTTTAGGCGCGGTAGGGACTAGCGCCTACAATGAGCAGTTCTTC; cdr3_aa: CASSLGAVGTSAYNEQFF
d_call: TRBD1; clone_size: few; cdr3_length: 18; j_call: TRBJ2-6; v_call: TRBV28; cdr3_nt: TGTGCCACGGGGGACCCGGGACAGGGGATCGCGGTGGCCAACGTCCTGACTTTC; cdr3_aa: CATGDPGQGIAVANVLTF
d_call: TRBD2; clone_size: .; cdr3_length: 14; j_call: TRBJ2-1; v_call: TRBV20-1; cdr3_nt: TGCAGTCCCCAGCGGGGCGGGAGTAGCGATGAGCAGTTCTTC; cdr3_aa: CSPQRGGSSDEQFF
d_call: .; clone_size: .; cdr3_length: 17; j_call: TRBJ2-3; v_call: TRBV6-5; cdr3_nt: TGTGCCAGCAGTTACTCGATCGCGTACCGAGAGGGAGATACGCAGTATTTT; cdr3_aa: CASSYSIAYREGDTQYF
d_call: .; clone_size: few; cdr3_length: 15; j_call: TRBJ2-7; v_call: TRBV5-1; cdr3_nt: TGCGCCAGCAGCCCCCTGACAGGGAGGATCAACGAGCAGTACTTC; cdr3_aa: CASSPLTGRINEQYF
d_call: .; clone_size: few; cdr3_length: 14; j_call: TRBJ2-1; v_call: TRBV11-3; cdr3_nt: TGTGCCAGCAGTCGTAGGTTACTCTACAATGAGCAGTTCTTC; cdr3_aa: CASSRRLLYNEQFF
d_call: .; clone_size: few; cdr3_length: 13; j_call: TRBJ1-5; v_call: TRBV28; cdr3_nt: TGTGCCAGCAGCTGGACAGTGGGGCAGCCCCAGCATTTT; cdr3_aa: CASSWTVGQPQHF
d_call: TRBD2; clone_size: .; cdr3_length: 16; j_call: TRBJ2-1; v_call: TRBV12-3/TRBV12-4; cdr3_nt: TGTGCCAGCAGTTCTAGCGGGTTGAGCTCCTACAATGAGCAGTTCTTC; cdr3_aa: CASSSSGLSSYNEQFF
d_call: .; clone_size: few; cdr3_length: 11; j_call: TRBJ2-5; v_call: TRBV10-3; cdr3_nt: TGTGCTCCTCCGGGGTTCGAGACCCAGTACTTC; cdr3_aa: CAPPGFETQYF
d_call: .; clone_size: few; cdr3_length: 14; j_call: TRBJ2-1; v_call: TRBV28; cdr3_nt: TGTGCCAGCAGTCCGATCGACAGGTCCAATGAGCAGTTCTTC; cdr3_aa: CASSPIDRSNEQFF
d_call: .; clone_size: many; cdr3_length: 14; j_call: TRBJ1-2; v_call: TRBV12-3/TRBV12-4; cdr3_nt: TGTGCCAGCAGCCCCCCGGCAGTCCTCTATGGCTACACCTTC; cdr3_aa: CASSPPAVLYGYTF
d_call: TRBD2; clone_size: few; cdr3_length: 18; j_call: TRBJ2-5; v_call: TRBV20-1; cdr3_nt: TGCAGTGCTCTAATTCCGGGACTAGCGGGGGCCATTCAAGAGACCCAGTACTTC; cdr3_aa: CSALIPGLAGAIQETQYF
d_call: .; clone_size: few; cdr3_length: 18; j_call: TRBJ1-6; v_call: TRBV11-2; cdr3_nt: TGTGCCAGCAGCCTCCCTGGGGTTAGAGGGCTCTTTCGTTCACCCCTCCACTTT; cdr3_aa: CASSLPGVRGLFRSPLHF
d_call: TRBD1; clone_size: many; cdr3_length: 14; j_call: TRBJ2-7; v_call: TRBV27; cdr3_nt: TGTGCCAGCAGCCCCCTAGGACAGGGGAACGAGCAGTACTTC; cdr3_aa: CASSPLGQGNEQYF
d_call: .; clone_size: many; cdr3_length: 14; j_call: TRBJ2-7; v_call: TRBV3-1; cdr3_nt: TGTGCCAGCAGCCCCCGGGACCGAAGTTACGAGCAGTACTTC; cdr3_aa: CASSPRDRSYEQYF
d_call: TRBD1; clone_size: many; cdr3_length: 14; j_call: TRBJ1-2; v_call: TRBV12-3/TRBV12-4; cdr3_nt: TGTGCCAGCAGTTCGGAGGGGGCCTACTATGGCTACACCTTC; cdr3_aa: CASSSEGAYYGYTF
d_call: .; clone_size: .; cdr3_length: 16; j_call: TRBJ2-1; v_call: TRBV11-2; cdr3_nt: TGTGCCAGCAGCGACGGTGGGGCGCCTCCCTACAATGAGCAGTTCTTC; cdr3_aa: CASSDGGAPPYNEQFF
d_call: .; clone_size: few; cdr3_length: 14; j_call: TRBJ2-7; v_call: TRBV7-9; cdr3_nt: TGTGCCAGCAGCAATCCGGAGGGCATCTACGAGCAGTACTTC; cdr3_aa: CASSNPEGIYEQYF
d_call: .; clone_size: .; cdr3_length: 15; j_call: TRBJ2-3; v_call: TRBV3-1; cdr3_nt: TGTGCCAGCAGCCAGTACCAATCTACCACAGATACGCAGTATTTT; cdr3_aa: CASSQYQSTTDTQYF
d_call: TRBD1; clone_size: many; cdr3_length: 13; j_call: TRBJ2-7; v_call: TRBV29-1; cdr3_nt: TGCAGCGCCCTGACAGGGGTCTCCTACGAGCAGTACTTC; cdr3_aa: CSALTGVSYEQYF
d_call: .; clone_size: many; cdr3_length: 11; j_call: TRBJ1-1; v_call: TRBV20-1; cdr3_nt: TGCAGTAAGGAAACCAACACTGAAGCTTTCTTT; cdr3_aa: CSKETNTEAFF
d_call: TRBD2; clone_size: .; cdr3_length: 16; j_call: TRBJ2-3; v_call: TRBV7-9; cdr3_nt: TGTGCCAGCAGCTTACCGGGACTAGCTAGCACAGATACGCAGTATTTT; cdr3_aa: CASSLPGLASTDTQYF